The subject of this entry is one T cell receptor (beta chain). A junction end diverges from the germline sequence, so it may reflect a read error. This specimen includes other DNA sequences encoding the same CDR3. This record comes from a study of blood T cell repertoires in COVID-19. Across the whole study: Spain, Italy and the United States supplied samples that represented acute and convalescent COVID-19. The cDNA or gDNA used as material had been derived from T cells, B-cell-depleted T cells, or PBMCs.

Profiled with immunoSEQ multiplex PCR; TCRdb holds only in-frame clones, not every one. The data hold 37,000 or so clones, with roughly 90% observed a single time. Germline CDR1 and CDR2: GTSNPN and SVGIG (reference sequence). This CDR3 contains 14 residues. The chain links TRBV30 to TRBJ2-7, with a possible D match to TRBD1 (6 bases). The clonotype originates from a human donor in a cohort sampled during active COVID-19. Sequencing input: peripheral blood. CDR3 sequence: CAWSLGQPSYEQYF. The CDR3 nucleotides are TGCGCCTGGAGTTTAGGACAGCCTTCCTACGAGCAGTACTTC.